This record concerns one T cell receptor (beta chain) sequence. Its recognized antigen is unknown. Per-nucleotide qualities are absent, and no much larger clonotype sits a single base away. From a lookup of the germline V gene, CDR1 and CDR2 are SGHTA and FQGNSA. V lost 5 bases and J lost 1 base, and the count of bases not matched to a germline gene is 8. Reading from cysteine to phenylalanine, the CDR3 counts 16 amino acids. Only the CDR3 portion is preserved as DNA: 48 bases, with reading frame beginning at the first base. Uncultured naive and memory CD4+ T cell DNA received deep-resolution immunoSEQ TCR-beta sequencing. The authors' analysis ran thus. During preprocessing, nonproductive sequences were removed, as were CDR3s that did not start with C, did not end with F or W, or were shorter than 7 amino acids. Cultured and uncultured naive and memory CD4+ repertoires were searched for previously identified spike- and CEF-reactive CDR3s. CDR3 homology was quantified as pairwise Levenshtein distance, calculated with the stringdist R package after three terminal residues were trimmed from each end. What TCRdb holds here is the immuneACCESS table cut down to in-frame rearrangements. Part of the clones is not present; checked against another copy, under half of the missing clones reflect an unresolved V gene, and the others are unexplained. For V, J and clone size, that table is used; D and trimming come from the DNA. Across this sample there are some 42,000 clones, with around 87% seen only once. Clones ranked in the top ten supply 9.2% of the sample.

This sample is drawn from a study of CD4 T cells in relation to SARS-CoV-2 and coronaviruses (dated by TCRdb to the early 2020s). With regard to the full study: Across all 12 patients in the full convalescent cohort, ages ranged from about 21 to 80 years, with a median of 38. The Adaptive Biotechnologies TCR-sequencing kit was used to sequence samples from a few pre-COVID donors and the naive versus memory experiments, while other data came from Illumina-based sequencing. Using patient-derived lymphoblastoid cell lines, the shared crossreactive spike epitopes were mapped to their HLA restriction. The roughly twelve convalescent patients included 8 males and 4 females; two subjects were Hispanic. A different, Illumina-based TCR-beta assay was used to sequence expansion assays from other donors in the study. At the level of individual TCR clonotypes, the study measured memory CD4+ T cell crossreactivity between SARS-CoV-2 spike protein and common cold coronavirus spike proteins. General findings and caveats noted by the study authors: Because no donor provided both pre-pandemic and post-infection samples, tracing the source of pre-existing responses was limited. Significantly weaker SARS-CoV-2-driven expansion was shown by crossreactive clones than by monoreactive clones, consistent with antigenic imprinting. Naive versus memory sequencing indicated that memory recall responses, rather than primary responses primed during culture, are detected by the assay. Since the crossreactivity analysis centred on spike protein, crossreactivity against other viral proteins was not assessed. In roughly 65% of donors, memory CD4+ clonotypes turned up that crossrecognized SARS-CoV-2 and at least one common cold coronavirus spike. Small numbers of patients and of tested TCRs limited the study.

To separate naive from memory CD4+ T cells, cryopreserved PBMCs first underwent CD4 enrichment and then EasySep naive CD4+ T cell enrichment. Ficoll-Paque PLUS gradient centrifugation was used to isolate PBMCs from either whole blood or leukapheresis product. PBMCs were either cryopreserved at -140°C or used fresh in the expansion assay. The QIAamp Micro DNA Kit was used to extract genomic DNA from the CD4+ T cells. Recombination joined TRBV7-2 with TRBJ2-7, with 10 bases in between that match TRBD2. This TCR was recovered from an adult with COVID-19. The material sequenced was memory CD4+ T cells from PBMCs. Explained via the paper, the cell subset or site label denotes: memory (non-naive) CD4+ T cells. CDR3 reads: CASSPWTSGASYEQYF. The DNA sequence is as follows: TGTGCCAGCAGCCCATGGACTAGCGGAGCTTCCTACGAGCAGTACTTC.